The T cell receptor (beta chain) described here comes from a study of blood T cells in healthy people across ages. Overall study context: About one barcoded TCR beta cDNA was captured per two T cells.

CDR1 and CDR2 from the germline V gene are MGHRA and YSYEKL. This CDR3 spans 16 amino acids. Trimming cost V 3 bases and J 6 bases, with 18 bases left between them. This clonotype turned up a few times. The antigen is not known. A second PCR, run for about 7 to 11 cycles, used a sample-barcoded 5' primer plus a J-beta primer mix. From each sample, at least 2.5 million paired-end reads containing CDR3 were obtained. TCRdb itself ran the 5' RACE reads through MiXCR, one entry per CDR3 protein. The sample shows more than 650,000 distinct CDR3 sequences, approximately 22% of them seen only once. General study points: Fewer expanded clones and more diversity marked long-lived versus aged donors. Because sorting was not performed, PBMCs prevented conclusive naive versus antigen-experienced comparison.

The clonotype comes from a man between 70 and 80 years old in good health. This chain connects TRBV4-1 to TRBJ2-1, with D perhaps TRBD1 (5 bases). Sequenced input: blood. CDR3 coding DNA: TGCGCCAGCAGCCAGGACCAGGGCCTACTTGGCAATGAGCAGTTCTTC. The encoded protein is CASSQDQGLLGNEQFF.